This T cell receptor beta chain was profiled in a study of T cell changes during pregnancy in multiple sclerosis. V was clipped by 5 bases and J by 4 bases; unmatched bases: 6. Looked up from germline, CDR1 is SGHDT and CDR2 is YYEEEE. The CDR3 covers 14 residues. Sequenced by immunoSEQ multiplex PCR; TCRdb stores in-frame clones only, minus some. The sample has 77,000 or so clones, about 93% seen once. The material was peripheral blood, obtained in the second trimester of pregnancy. This TCR was recovered from a female donor in good health, enrolled as a control in a pregnancy study. The chain employs TRBV5-6 and TRBJ1-5; 7 positions match TRBD1. Here the CDR3 reads CASSRQGGNQPQHF. CDR3 DNA sequence: TGTGCCAGCAGTCGACAGGGAGGTAATCAGCCCCAGCATTTT.